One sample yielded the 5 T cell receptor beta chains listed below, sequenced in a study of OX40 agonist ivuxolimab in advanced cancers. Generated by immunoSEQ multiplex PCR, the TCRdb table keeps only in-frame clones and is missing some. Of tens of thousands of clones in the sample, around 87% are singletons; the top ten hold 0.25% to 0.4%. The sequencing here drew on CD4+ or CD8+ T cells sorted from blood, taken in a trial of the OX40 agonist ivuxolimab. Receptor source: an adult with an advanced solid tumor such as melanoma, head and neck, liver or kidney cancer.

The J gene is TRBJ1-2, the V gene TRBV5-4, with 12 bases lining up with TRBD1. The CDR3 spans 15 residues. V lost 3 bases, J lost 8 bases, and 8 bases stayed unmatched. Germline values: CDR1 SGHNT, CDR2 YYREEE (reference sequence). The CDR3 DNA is TGTGCCAGCAGCTCGCCGGGACAGGGGGCAAGAGGCTACACCTTC. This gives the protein CASSSPGQGARGYTF.

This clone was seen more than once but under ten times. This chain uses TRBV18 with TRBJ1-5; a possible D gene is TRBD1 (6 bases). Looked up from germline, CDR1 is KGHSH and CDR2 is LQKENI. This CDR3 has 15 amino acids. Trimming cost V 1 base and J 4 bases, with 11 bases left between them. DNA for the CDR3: TGTGCCAGCTCACCACAGGGGGTAGGGAATCAGCCCCAGCATTTT. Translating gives CASSPQGVGNQPQHF.

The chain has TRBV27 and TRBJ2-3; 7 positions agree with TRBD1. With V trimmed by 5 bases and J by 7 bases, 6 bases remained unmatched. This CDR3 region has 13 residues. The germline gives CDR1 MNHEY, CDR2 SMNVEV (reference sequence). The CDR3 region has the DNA TGTGCCAGCAGTGTACTCAGGGGGAATACGCAGTATTTT. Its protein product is CASSVLRGNTQYF.

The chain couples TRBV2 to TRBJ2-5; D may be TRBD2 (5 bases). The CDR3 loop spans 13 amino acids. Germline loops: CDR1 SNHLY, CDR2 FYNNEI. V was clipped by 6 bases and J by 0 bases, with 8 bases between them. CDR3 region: CASRERYQETQYF. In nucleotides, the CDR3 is TGTGCCAGCAGGGAGCGGTACCAAGAGACCCAGTACTTC. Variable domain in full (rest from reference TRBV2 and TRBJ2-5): EPEVTQTPSHQVTQMGQEVILRCVPISNHLYFYWYRQILGQKVEFLVSFYNNEISEKSEIFDDQFSVERPDGSNFTLKIRSTKLEDSAMYFCASRERYQETQYFGPGTRLLVL.

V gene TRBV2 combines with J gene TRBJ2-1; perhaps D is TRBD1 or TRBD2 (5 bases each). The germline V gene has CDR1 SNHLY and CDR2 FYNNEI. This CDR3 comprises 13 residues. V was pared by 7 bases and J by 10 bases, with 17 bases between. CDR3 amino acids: CASTPGASREQFF. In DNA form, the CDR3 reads TGTGCCAGCACTCCCGGGGCGTCTCGAGAGCAGTTCTTC.